This T cell receptor (beta chain) came from a study of T-cell reconstitution after alpha-beta-depleted transplantation in children. Study results and caveats: By one year post-transplant, T-cell counts and diversity largely arose from T cells that were newly produced. From surviving recipient T cells and thymic progenitors came the high day-60 TCRbeta diversity observed in some patients. Reportedly, alpha-beta T cells present about two months post-transplant originated from several hundred expanded clones of graft origin.

Preparation of the TCRbeta library used unique molecular identifiers. TCRdb called the PCR reads again in MiXCR, with one record for every CDR3 protein. The sample contains 250,000 to 300,000 distinct CDR3 sequences, over 9.5% of which appear only once. V lost 5 bases and J lost 7; bases outside the gene matches: 10. The CDR3 has 15 residues. Looked up from germline, CDR1 is MNHEY and CDR2 is SMNVEV (reference sequence). This clonotype was recorded at least ten times. Its antigen is currently unknown. This chain connects TRBV27 to TRBJ2-3, with TRBD2 matching 9 bases. This clonotype was obtained from a boy under two years old with acute myeloid leukemia, due to receive a stem cell transplant. Source: PBMCs, taken before TCRalphabeta/CD19-depleted stem cell transplant. The DNA of the CDR3 is TGTGCCAGCAGTATGCCGGGACTAGCCCTTAATACGCAGTATTTT. Amino acid sequence: CASSMPGLALNTQYF.